A selection of T cell receptor beta chains follows, all from one sample in a study of T cell responses to AZD1222 COVID-19 vaccine. The data were produced by immunoSEQ multiplex PCR, yet TCRdb's version contains in-frame clones alone and is incomplete. The sample shows some 200,000 clones, 90% to 95% of them seen only once. The sample was peripheral blood, taken 28 days after the second AZD1222 dose. These receptors were taken from an adult who received the AZD1222 COVID-19 vaccine. Each CDR3 is given with its conserved first and last residue. Each record gives: D gene, J gene, V gene, clone size, CDR3 DNA, CDR3 protein. The D gene is left open where the match is weak. Size tells how often a clone was seen (once, few, many) or the class of an expanded clone, and some rows leave it out.

. | TRBJ1-2 | TRBV5-4 | . | TGTGCCAGCAGCTTGAATACCTATGGCTACACCTTC | CASSLNTYGYTF
. | TRBJ1-2 | TRBV6-5 | . | TGTGCCAGCAGTTACTCGATCCAGGGAACTAACTATGGCTACACCTTC | CASSYSIQGTNYGYTF
. | TRBJ1-1 | TRBV19 | . | TGTGCCAGCTCGCCCCAGGGGAGGAACACTGAAGCTTTCTTT | CASSPQGRNTEAFF
. | TRBJ1-6 | TRBV6-5 | . | TGTGCCAGCAGATACAGCCGACAGGATAATTCACCCCTCCACTTT | CASRYSRQDNSPLHF
. | TRBJ2-7 | TRBV6-5 | . | TGTGCCAGCAGTTACTCGGCAGGGGATTCCTACGAGCAGTACTTC | CASSYSAGDSYEQYF
. | TRBJ1-2 | TRBV14 | once | TGTGCCAGCAGCCAAGCTCTTTGGGGGGGCTACACCTTC | CASSQALWGGYTF
. | TRBJ1-2 | TRBV19 | . | TGTGCCAGTAGAGTAAAGGGAGGCAAAGGGAACTATGGCTACACCTTC | CASRVKGGKGNYGYTF
TRBD2 | TRBJ2-1 | TRBV14 | . | TGTGCCAGCAGCCAAGGGACGGATGCCGGGACTAGCGGATACAATGAGCAGTTCTTC | CASSQGTDAGTSGYNEQFF
. | TRBJ1-3 | TRBV11-2 | . | TGTGCCAGCAGCGGGGGAAACACCATATATTTT | CASSGGNTIYF
TRBD1 | TRBJ1-6 | TRBV7-9 | . | TGTGCCAGCAGCCCAGGGACAGCAGTATATAATTCACCCCTCCACTTT | CASSPGTAVYNSPLHF
. | TRBJ2-7 | TRBV6-1 | . | TGTGCCAGCAGAGAAGCGCTTATGTCCTACGAGCAGTACTTC | CASREALMSYEQYF
. | TRBJ2-2 | TRBV5-6 | . | TGTGCCAGCAGCCGACTCCTGGCGGGGGAGCTGTTTTTT | CASSRLLAGELFF
TRBD1 | TRBJ2-1 | TRBV28 | . | TGTGCCGCCGGGTTCAGGACAGGAAACAATGAGCAGTTCTTC | CAAGFRTGNNEQFF
. | TRBJ1-1 | TRBV7-3 | once | TGTGCCAGCAGCGAAAAAGGAGGGCTGTTATCTGAAGCTTTCTTT | CASSEKGGLLSEAFF
. | TRBJ2-1 | TRBV29-1 | . | TGCAGCGTTGCAACTACCCCCTACAATGAGCAGTTCTTC | CSVATTPYNEQFF
TRBD1 | TRBJ2-7 | TRBV7-8 | . | TGTGCCAGCAGCTCGACAGGGGGCGGCTACGAGCAGTACTTC | CASSSTGGGYEQYF
TRBD2 | TRBJ2-3 | TRBV11-2 | . | TGTGCCAGCAGCTTAGCAGGTAGCGGGGTACACACAGATACGCAGTATTTT | CASSLAGSGVHTDTQYF
. | TRBJ2-1 | TRBV24-1 | . | TGTGCCACCAGTACCCCCCCAAGGGATGAGCAGTTCTTC | CATSTPPRDEQFF
TRBD1 | TRBJ1-2 | TRBV24-1 | . | TGTGCCACCAGTGAAAGACAGGGGAGTGGCTACACCTTC | CATSERQGSGYTF
TRBD1 | TRBJ1-5 | TRBV5-6 | once | TGTGCCAGCAGCCTGACAGGGGACTATCAGCCCCAGCATTTT | CASSLTGDYQPQHF
. | TRBJ1-5 | TRBV6-5 | . | TGTGCCAGCAGACGTGGGGGGACGGGCAATCAGCCCCAGCATTTT | CASRRGGTGNQPQHF
. | TRBJ1-1 | TRBV19 | . | TGTGCCAGTAGTATGGGGGGCAGGACTGAAGCTTTCTTT | CASSMGGRTEAFF
. | TRBJ2-3 | TRBV6-1 | . | TGTGCCAGCAGTGAAAGAGATACGCAGTATTTT | CASSERDTQYF
TRBD1 | TRBJ1-5 | TRBV28 | . | TGTGCCAGCAGCCCCGCCGGGACAGGGAGCAATCAGCCCCAGCATTTT | CASSPAGTGSNQPQHF
. | TRBJ1-1 | TRBV27 | . | TGTGCCAGCACGGGGCGTCGGGACACTGAAGCTTTCTTT | CASTGRRDTEAFF